The 27 T cell receptor beta chains below come from one sample, sequenced in a study of radiotherapy plus CTLA-4 blockade in lung cancer (dated by TCRdb to about 2018). Libraries were constructed by the immunoSEQ multiplex PCR assay. TCRdb carries this immuneACCESS record with in-frame sequences only. Its versions omit some clonotypes, under half of them owing to an unresolved V gene in the studies checked, with the rest unexplained. For this sample there are some 73,000 clones; 60% to 85% appear just once. About 20% of the sample goes to the ten largest clones. Sequencing was performed on peripheral blood, taken from a patient treated with radiotherapy plus ipilimumab. The receptors originated from a human donor with non-small cell lung cancer whose response to radiotherapy plus ipilimumab could not be evaluated. Some clones in this sample may be carry-over from other donors' samples.

The rearrangement links TRBV6-1 to TRBJ1-5, with TRBD1 identical over 7 bases. Germline trimming cut 2 bases from V and 3 bases from J; bases unmatched to any gene: 4. CDR3 length equals 15 residues. Per germline, CDR1 MNHNS and CDR2 SASEGT. The CDR3 DNA follows: TGTGCCAGCAGTGAACAGGACAGGATCAATCAGCCCCAGCATTTT. This translates into CASSEQDRINQPQHF.

This sequence joins TRBV5-4 and TRBJ2-5; D possibly corresponds to TRBD2 (6 bases). CDR3 length equals 13 residues. Germline V gives CDR1 SGHNT, CDR2 YYREEE (reference sequence). Trimming removed 3 bases from V and 4 bases from J, with 10 bases in between. DNA of the CDR3: TGTGCCAGCAGCTGGGGGGTTCGAGAGACCCAGTACTTC. Amino acid sequence: CASSWGVRETQYF.

The V call is TRBV6-1, the J call TRBJ2-5; 7 bases agree with TRBD2. CDR1 and CDR2 (germline): MNHNS, SASEGT. V lost 11 bases to trimming and J lost 3 bases; unmatched junction nucleotides: 12. The CDR3 loop spans 14 amino acids. In nucleotides, the CDR3 is TGTGCCGGATCCCAGCGGGGACTGGAAGAGACCCAGTACTTC. It specifies CAGSQRGLEETQYF.

The J gene is TRBJ2-1, the V gene TRBV5-1, with TRBD2 matching 11 bases. V shed 0 bases, J shed 3 bases, and the junction held 8 bases outside the gene matches. The germline CDR1 and CDR2 sequences are SGHRS and YFSETQ. The CDR3 extends over 18 amino acids. CDR3 sequence reads: CASSLGRLAGNGYNEQFF. The CDR3 bases are TGCGCCAGCAGCTTGGGCCGACTAGCGGGAAATGGCTACAATGAGCAGTTCTTC.

J is TRBJ1-2 and V is TRBV6-1; D call uncertain. CDR1 is MNHNS and CDR2 is SASEGT in the germline V gene. This CDR3 is 15 amino acids long. Trimming removed 7 bases at V and 0 bases at J, with 15 bases between. CDR3 coding DNA: TGTGCCAGCACCACTTCGGCGGCCACTAACTATGGCTACACCTTC. Translating gives CASTTSAATNYGYTF.

The chain has TRBV4-2 and TRBJ2-2; TRBD2 matches at 8 bases. V was pared by 8 bases and J by 5 bases, with 7 bases of the junction left unmatched. The CDR3 is 14 residues long. Germline V CDR1 and CDR2: LGHNA, YNFKEQ. CDR3 coding DNA: TGTGCCAGCGAAAACCAGCGGGGGACCGGGGAGCTGTTTTTT. Residues: CASENQRGTGELFF.

The chain joins TRBV19 to TRBJ2-2, with 8 nucleotides matching TRBD1. The CDR3 has 16 amino acids. The germline V gene encodes CDR1 LNHDA and CDR2 SQIVND (reference sequence). V lost 5 bases and J lost 3; bases outside the gene matches: 8. Here the CDR3 DNA reads TGTGCCAGTAGTGCCTCTCGACAGGGGTACACCGGGGAGCTGTTTTTT. Protein product: CASSASRQGYTGELFF. Full variable domain (rest looked up from reference TRBV19 and TRBJ2-2): DGGITQSPKYLFRKEGQNVTLSCEQNLNHDAMYWYRQDPGQGLRLIYYSQIVNDFQKGDIAEGYSVSREKKESFPLTVTSAQKNPTAFYLCASSASRQGYTGELFFGEGSRLTVL.

The chain joins TRBV29-1 to TRBJ2-7; the D gene is possibly TRBD1 (5 bases). V lost 8 bases, J lost 1 base, and 9 bases lay in between. Looked up from germline, CDR1 is SQVTM and CDR2 is ANQGSEA. The CDR3 consists of 11 residues. For the CDR3, the DNA is TGCAGCTTTAGGGGATCCTACGAGCAGTACTTC. Its translation is CSFRGSYEQYF.

The sample holds one count of this clone. J is TRBJ1-2 and V is TRBV6-1; TRBD1 matches 7 bases. The germline V gene encodes CDR1 MNHNS and CDR2 SASEGT. There are 13 residues in the CDR3. The V and J ends lost 8 bases and 4 bases, in that order; junction bases with no gene match: 7. CDR3 nucleotide sequence: TGTGCCAGCTGGTTAGGGGGCGCCTATGGCTACACCTTC. It is translated as CASWLGGAYGYTF.

This chain connects TRBV6-5 to TRBJ1-2; no definite D call. V dropped 5 bases and J dropped 2 bases, with 12 bases sitting between them. Germline V CDR1 and CDR2: MNHEY, SVGAGI. The CDR3 runs to 14 residues. The CDR3 loop reads CASSESSANYGYTF. The DNA of the CDR3 is TGTGCCAGCAGTGAATCTTCTGCGAACTATGGCTACACCTTC.

This clone was recorded only once. The V gene is TRBV29-1, the J gene TRBJ1-6; the D is unclear. The CDR3 totals 13 residues. V lost 6 bases and J 9 bases, leaving 15 bases between the germline ends. The germline CDR1 and CDR2 sequences are SQVTM and ANQGSEA. The CDR3 nucleotides are TGCAGCGTCCGGGCCGGGAGCAGTTCACCCCTCCACTTT. It yields the protein CSVRAGSSSPLHF.

The J gene is TRBJ2-2, the V gene TRBV6-5; D perhaps matches TRBD2 (6 bases). V was trimmed by 7 bases and J by 2 bases, leaving 11 bases between them. The CDR3 is 14 amino acids. Germline lookup yields CDR1 MNHEY and CDR2 SVGAGI. CDR3 in DNA: TGTGCCAGCAAAGGAGGGTTAAACACCGGGGAGCTGTTTTTT. Translating gives CASKGGLNTGELFF.

This clone was seen once. The chain has TRBV14 and TRBJ2-2; 7 bases map to TRBD2. This CDR3 is 14 amino acids long. Germline V gene data show CDR1 as SGHDN and CDR2 as FVKESK. J gave up 5 bases and V 4 bases, and 4 bases lay outside the gene matches. The chain's CDR3 is CASSPWGGTGELFF. The CDR3 DNA is TGTGCCAGCAGCCCCTGGGGGGGGACCGGGGAGCTGTTTTTT.

The chain employs TRBV9 and TRBJ2-3; D call uncertain. Trimming pared 3 bases from V and 4 bases from J, leaving 12 bases between. Germline V gene lookup returns CDR1 SGDLS and CDR2 YYNGEE. This CDR3 spans 14 amino acids. The CDR3 DNA reads TGTGCCAGCAGCGCATGGGCCGGTGCAGATACGCAGTATTTT. Translating it yields CASSAWAGADTQYF. The full variable domain, rest sourced from reference TRBV9 and TRBJ2-3, is DSGVTQTPKHLITATGQRVTLRCSPRSGDLSVYWYQQSLDQGLQFLIQYYNGEERAKGNILERFSAQQFPDLHSELNLSSLELGDSALYFCASSAWAGADTQYFGPGTRLTVL.

The chain links TRBV5-1 to TRBJ1-1, with D possibly being TRBD1 (6 bases). The CDR3 length is 14 residues. The V end lost 0 bases, the J end lost 6 bases, and 12 bases lay between the germline ends. Germline CDR1 reads SGHRS; CDR2 reads YFSETQ. As DNA, the CDR3 is TGCGCCAGCAGCTTGGACCAGGGGCTTGCTGAAGCTTTCTTT. It codes for CASSLDQGLAEAFF. Based on the CDR3 plus reference TRBV5-1 and TRBJ1-1, the full variable domain is KAGVTQTPRYLIKTRGQQVTLSCSPISGHRSVSWYQQTPGQGLQFLFEYFSETQRNKGNFPGRFSGRQFSNSRSEMNVSTLELGDSALYLCASSLDQGLAEAFFGQGTRLTVV.

The gene calls are TRBV18 and TRBJ2-5; 7 nucleotides match TRBD1. There are 15 residues in the CDR3. Germline V gives CDR1 KGHSH, CDR2 LQKENI. The trim removed 2 bases at V and 2 bases at J, leaving 5 bases unmatched. CDR3 region: CASSPTEGAQETQYF. CDR3 coding DNA: TGTGCCAGCTCACCAACCGAGGGGGCGCAAGAGACCCAGTACTTC.

The CDR3 bases are TGTGCCATCAGTGGGGGCCCTTTGGGGCGTAGGGAAAAACTGTTTTTT. Protein sequence: CAISGGPLGRREKLFF. The genes are TRBV10-3 and TRBJ1-4; TRBD1 might be the D (5 bases). The CDR3 extends over 16 amino acids. Germline-derived CDR1 and CDR2 are ENHRY and SYGVKD. The V end was cut by 4 bases, the J end by 8 bases, with 20 bases between.

This sequence joins TRBV18 and TRBJ1-6; 7 nucleotides align to TRBD1. In germline, CDR1 is KGHSH, CDR2 LQKENI. CDR3 size: 14 residues. After removal of 4 bases from V and 7 bases from J, the junction contained 4 bases not matched to a gene. In DNA, the CDR3 is TGTGCCAGCTCACTGGGCAGGGGGAATTCACCCCTCCACTTT. It encodes CASSLGRGNSPLHF.

The chain uses TRBV28 and TRBJ1-1; TRBD1 matches 7 bases. CDR1 and CDR2 from the germline V gene are MDHEN and SYDVKM. The CDR3 has 16 amino acids. Trimming cost V 1 base and J 2 bases; bases outside gene matches: 7. CDR3 sequence: CASSLYGDRVNTEAFF. Here the CDR3 DNA reads TGTGCCAGCAGTTTATACGGAGACAGGGTAAACACTGAAGCTTTCTTT.

In this sample, this clone turned up a few times. V usage is TRBV11-2 and J usage is TRBJ2-5, with a weak D call TRBD2 (6 bases). V lost 1 base and J lost 7, with 16 bases in between. Looked up from germline, CDR1 is SGHAT and CDR2 is FQNNGV. CDR3 length equals 15 residues. CDR3 nucleotide sequence: TGTGCCAGCAGCTTAGCAATGGGGGACTCAGGGACCCAGTACTTC. It specifies CASSLAMGDSGTQYF.

This chain uses TRBV25-1 with TRBJ1-5, with D perhaps TRBD1 (6 bases). CDR1 is MGHDK, CDR2 SYGVNS, per germline. The V gene lost 3 bases and the J gene lost 3 bases, with 12 bases spanning the gap. The CDR3 loop spans 15 amino acids. The CDR3 sequence: CASSDQTGLNQPQHF. CDR3 sequence (DNA): TGTGCCAGCAGTGATCAGACAGGACTCAATCAGCCCCAGCATTTT.

This clone was seen a handful of times. Other nucleotide sequences in the sample specify the same CDR3. The rearrangement links TRBV29-1 to TRBJ2-7, with TRBD1 matching over 8 bases. V lost 6 bases and J lost 3; bases outside the gene matches: 4. Germline V gene data show CDR1 as SQVTM and CDR2 as ANQGSEA. The CDR3 runs to 12 residues. The CDR3 spells CSVRQGSYEQYF. The DNA for the CDR3 is TGCAGCGTCAGACAGGGGAGCTACGAGCAGTACTTC.

This clone was seen a few times. The rearrangement links TRBV7-9 to TRBJ2-7; D possibly corresponds to TRBD2 (5 bases). V dropped 4 bases and J dropped 5 bases, with 18 bases sitting between them. The CDR3 totals 15 residues. The germline V gene has CDR1 SEHNR and CDR2 FQNEAQ (reference sequence). Here the CDR3 reads CASSSTIGSGNEQYF. The CDR3, as DNA: TGTGCCAGCAGCTCTACGATCGGCAGCGGAAACGAGCAGTACTTC.

The V and J genes are TRBV7-6 and TRBJ1-5; no clear D. V lost 2 bases to trimming and J lost 3 bases, with 11 bases between them. There are 15 residues in the CDR3. In germline, CDR1 is SGHVS, CDR2 FNYEAQ. The chain's CDR3 is CASSLTLADNQPQHF. DNA for the CDR3: TGTGCCAGCAGCTTAACGCTAGCCGACAATCAGCCCCAGCATTTT.

The chain employs TRBV14 and TRBJ2-2; 7 nucleotides align to TRBD2. Germline V gene sequence: CDR1 SGHDN, CDR2 FVKESK. J was trimmed by 6 bases and V by 4 bases; bases with no gene match: 17. The CDR3 contains 18 residues. The CDR3 protein is CASSRTPLAGLPPGELFF. The CDR3 DNA sequence: TGTGCCAGCAGCCGAACTCCTTTAGCGGGCCTTCCACCCGGGGAGCTGTTTTTT.

In DNA, the CDR3 is TGTGCCAGCCGATCGACAGGGGGCGGTCGTAATCAGCCCCAGCATTTT. Translated: CASRSTGGGRNQPQHF. The J gene is TRBJ1-5, the V gene TRBV19, with TRBD1 matching 10 bases. In germline, CDR1 is LNHDA, CDR2 SQIVND (reference sequence). Unmatched junction bases numbered 12, after V lost 9 bases and J lost 4 bases. This CDR3 spans 16 amino acids.

This chain links TRBV29-1 with TRBJ2-7, with 11 bases aligning to TRBD1. This CDR3 is 13 amino acids long. V gave up 6 bases and J gave up 3 bases; unmatched junction bases: 4. Germline CDR1 reads SQVTM; CDR2 reads ANQGSEA. The CDR3 DNA reads TGCAGCGTCACCGGGACAGGGGGCTACGAGCAGTACTTC. The encoded protein is CSVTGTGGYEQYF.